The 20 T cell receptor beta chains given below trace back to one sample, sequenced in a study of shared clonotypes between healthy human individuals (TCRdb year 2020). Receptor libraries were prepared by the immunoSEQ multiplex PCR assay. TCRdb took this table from immuneACCESS and kept in-frame rearrangements with V and J called. Such tables lack part of the clones; where checked against another copy, unresolved V genes explain under half of the gap, and the rest is unexplained. The sample table contains over 950,000 clones; only one count was recorded for approximately 75% of them. Roughly 0.82% of the sample is held by the ten biggest clonotypes. The material sequenced was memory CD4+ T cells from PBMCs. The cell subset or site label for this specimen denotes: CD45RA-negative fraction. The receptors originated from a man aged 18 to 29 in good health. Some clones in this sample may be carry-over from other donors' samples.

This clone has just one count. The chain has TRBV5-1 and TRBJ2-2, with D tentatively TRBD2 (6 bases). Trimming stripped 3 bases from V and 3 bases from J, with 12 bases between. Germline V CDR1 and CDR2: SGHRS, YFSETQ. The CDR3 sequence is 15 residues long. CDR3 sequence reads: CASSSSGADTGELFF. In DNA, the CDR3 is TGCGCCAGCAGCTCATCGGGAGCGGACACCGGGGAGCTGTTTTTT. The full variable domain, with the rest looked up from reference TRBV5-1 and TRBJ2-2, is KAGVTQTPRYLIKTRGQQVTLSCSPISGHRSVSWYQQTPGQGLQFLFEYFSETQRNKGNFPGRFSGRQFSNSRSEMNVSTLELGDSALYLCASSSSGADTGELFFGEGSRLTVL.

The CDR3 sequence: CASSEETGSYNEQFF. As DNA, the CDR3 is TGTGCCAGCAGTGAGGAGACAGGGAGCTACAATGAGCAGTTCTTC. The chain combines TRBV6-1 with TRBJ2-1, with 7 bases fitting TRBD1. Germline V gene lookup returns CDR1 MNHNS and CDR2 SASEGT. The CDR3 totals 15 residues. The ends lost 3 bases at V and 3 bases at J; junction bases unmatched: 5.

Notes on this clone: This likely came from a read error, as a far larger clone is one base away. The identical CDR3 is also encoded by other nucleotide sequences in the sample. The rearrangement uses TRBV15 and TRBJ2-5; tentative D call: TRBD2 (7 bases). The DNA end is more similar to TRBJ2-7, so the J call may be wrong. This CDR3 comprises 16 residues. CDR1 and CDR2 from the germline V gene are LNHNV and YYDKDF (reference sequence). The CDR3 region is CATSLQMRGPPYEQYF. The CDR3 DNA sequence: TGTGCCACAAGCTTGCAAATGCGGGGGCCACCCTACGAGCAGTACTTC.

This sequence joins TRBV28 and TRBJ2-7; tentatively, D is TRBD1 (6 bases). Germline CDR1 is MDHEN and CDR2 is SYDVKM. V was trimmed by 6 bases and J by 5 bases, leaving 17 bases between them. CDR3 length: 14 residues. The CDR3, as DNA: TGTGCCAGCAGCCTGAGTGGGCAGGGGCACGAGCAGTACTTC. Translating gives CASSLSGQGHEQYF.

For this clone: The junction shows a germline mismatch at one end, possibly a read error. The CDR3 loop is CASTLLRGWGEQYF. In nucleotides, the CDR3 is TGTGCCAGCACCTTACTTCGGGGCTGGGGTGAGCAGTACTTC. V and J are TRBV7-6 and TRBJ2-7; D might be TRBD1 or TRBD2, each matching 5 bases. The CDR3 totals 14 residues. The germline gives CDR1 SGHVS, CDR2 FNYEAQ.

This chain uses TRBV10-3 with TRBJ2-3, with 8 bases identical to TRBD1. Germline V gene sequence: CDR1 ENHRY, CDR2 SYGVKD. The CDR3 is made up of 14 amino acids. With V trimmed by 4 bases and J by 4 bases, 4 bases remained unmatched. CDR3 region: CAISVTGVADTQYF. The CDR3 DNA reads as TGTGCCATCAGTGTGACAGGGGTCGCAGATACGCAGTATTTT.

The CDR3 is CAWSPGAYNEQFF. CDR3 nucleotide sequence: TGTGCCTGGAGTCCAGGGGCCTACAATGAGCAGTTCTTC. V gene TRBV30 combines with J gene TRBJ2-1, with D maybe TRBD1 (6 bases). The V end lost 2 bases, the J end lost 2 bases, and 7 bases lay between the germline ends. The CDR3 extends over 13 amino acids. CDR1 and CDR2 (germline): GTSNPN, SVGIG (reference sequence).

This rearrangement joins TRBV7-9 to TRBJ1-5, with D perhaps matching TRBD1 (6 bases). Per germline, CDR1 SEHNR and CDR2 FQNEAQ (reference sequence). The CDR3 contains 13 residues. V was trimmed by 11 bases and J by 7 bases, leaving 18 bases between them. Here the CDR3 DNA reads TGTGCCGTCGAGGGGGGCGGAGGGCAGCCCCAGCATTTT. The encoded protein is CAVEGGGGQPQHF.

The sample holds one count of this clone. The chain combines TRBV12-5 with TRBJ2-3; a possible D gene is TRBD2 (5 bases). This CDR3 spans 14 amino acids. The germline V and J ends were trimmed by 1 base and 0 bases, with 5 bases remaining between them. The germline gives CDR1 LGHNT, CDR2 FRNRAP. In DNA form, the CDR3 reads TGTGCTAGTGGTTTGGGCGGGAGCACAGATACGCAGTATTTT. Translating it yields CASGLGGSTDTQYF.

V is TRBV5-6 and J is TRBJ2-2; maybe TRBD2 (5 bases). CDR3 length: 16 residues. Per the germline V gene, CDR1 is SGHDT and CDR2 is YYEEEE. V lost 1 base and J lost 4, with 14 bases in between. The CDR3 loop reads CASSLMASSSTGELFF. The CDR3, as DNA: TGTGCCAGCAGCTTGATGGCTAGCAGTTCCACCGGGGAGCTGTTTTTT.

This chain uses TRBV4-3 with TRBJ1-5; no definite D call. The germline CDR1 and CDR2 sequences are LGHNA and YSLEER. This CDR3 is 13 amino acids long. V was clipped by 1 base and J by 5 bases, with 6 bases between them. CDR3 coding DNA: TGCGCCAGCAGCCAAGGCGAGGATCAGCCCCAGCATTTT. It is translated as CASSQGEDQPQHF.

The chain combines TRBV2 with TRBJ2-1; no clear D. Germline V gene lookup returns CDR1 SNHLY and CDR2 FYNNEI. There are 15 residues in the CDR3. V was clipped by 3 bases and J by 5 bases, with 14 bases between them. CDR3 amino acids: CASSEEASIHNEQFF. CDR3 in DNA: TGTGCCAGCAGTGAGGAAGCGAGCATCCACAATGAGCAGTTCTTC.

The chain couples TRBV28 to TRBJ1-2, with TRBD1 as a possible D gene (5 bases). The V end was cut by 10 bases, the J end by 6 bases, with 15 bases between. The CDR3 is 12 amino acids. The germline V gene encodes CDR1 MDHEN and CDR2 SYDVKM. CDR3 sequence reads: CAILNPGNGYTF. In nucleotides, the CDR3 is TGTGCCATCCTTAATCCAGGGAATGGCTACACCTTC.

The chain uses TRBV7-2 and TRBJ1-2; D remains ambiguous. This CDR3 has 12 residues. Looked up from germline, CDR1 is SGHTA and CDR2 is FQGNSA. Trimming took off 2 bases at V and 3 bases at J, with 4 bases between the two ends. The CDR3 DNA reads TGTGCCAGCAGCTTACAGGACTATGGCTACACCTTC. Translation: CASSLQDYGYTF.

This clone was found once. V is TRBV5-1 and J is TRBJ2-7; the D gene is possibly TRBD1 (5 bases). CDR1 is SGHRS and CDR2 is YFSETQ in the germline V gene. V lost 0 bases and J 5 bases, leaving 18 bases between the germline ends. The CDR3 has 16 amino acids. CDR3 in amino acids: CASSLAPGQGYNEQYF. In DNA, the CDR3 is TGCGCCAGCAGCTTGGCCCCCGGACAAGGATACAACGAGCAGTACTTC.

This clone was seen more than once but under ten times. The chain combines TRBV2 with TRBJ1-1; D is possibly TRBD1 (5 bases). Germline V gives CDR1 SNHLY, CDR2 FYNNEI. The CDR3 covers 14 residues. The V and J ends lost 6 bases and 3 bases respectively, with 14 bases between them. As DNA, the CDR3 is TGTGCCAGCAGCGCTGTGGGGGTCGACACTGAAGCTTTCTTT. This translates into CASSAVGVDTEAFF.

The V call is TRBV4-1, the J call TRBJ1-2; weak D call: TRBD1 (5 bases). Germline V gene lookup returns CDR1 MGHRA and CDR2 YSYEKL. This CDR3 has 16 residues. The V gene lost 2 bases and the J gene lost 1 base, with 14 bases spanning the gap. The CDR3 is CASSQPDSNYNYGYTF. CDR3 DNA: TGCGCCAGCAGCCAACCAGACAGTAATTATAACTATGGCTACACCTTC.

The gene calls are TRBV5-4 and TRBJ1-1, with D perhaps TRBD1 (5 bases). Trimming left V 9 bases short and J 0 bases short, with 15 bases between. This CDR3 has 14 amino acids. Germline CDR1 reads SGHNT; CDR2 reads YYREEE (reference sequence). DNA of the CDR3: TGTGCCATCACACCCGACAGCATGAACACTGAAGCTTTCTTT. It specifies CAITPDSMNTEAFF.

This rearrangement joins TRBV2 to TRBJ1-5; D is perhaps TRBD1 (5 bases). Deletions cut 8 bases from V and 3 bases from J, with 14 bases between. Germline lookup yields CDR1 SNHLY and CDR2 FYNNEI. The CDR3 has 14 amino acids. CDR3 amino acids: CASSIRGTNQPQHF. In DNA, the CDR3 is TGTGCCAGCTCTATTCGGGGGACCAATCAGCCCCAGCATTTT.

The chain is built from TRBV5-1 and TRBJ1-5; possible D gene TRBD1, 6 bases. Germline assignment: CDR1 SGHRS and CDR2 YFSETQ. The CDR3 loop spans 15 amino acids. The V gene lost 0 bases and the J gene lost 5 bases, with 12 bases spanning the gap. This CDR3 is CASSLDPAGDQPQHF. In DNA, the CDR3 is TGCGCCAGCAGCTTGGATCCGGCAGGGGATCAGCCCCAGCATTTT.